A few counts support the clone carrying this T cell receptor (beta chain). Its antigen is as yet unknown. TCR cDNA was made by 5'RACE template switching, adding a universal primer site and UMIs. MiXCR, applied by TCRdb to the 5' RACE reads, yields one record per CDR3 protein. The table has hundreds of thousands of distinct CDR3 sequences, roughly 3.5% seen once. The data originate from a study of T cells after yellow fever vaccination. General study points: The study found a weaker secondary response that peaked faster, day 5 versus 15.

V gave up 5 bases and J gave up 0 bases, with 10 bases separating them. This CDR3 comprises 13 residues. Germline CDR1 and CDR2: DFQATT and SNEGSKA (reference sequence). The V gene is TRBV20-1, the J gene TRBJ1-1; no reliable D call. This sequence originates from a man aged 18 to 29 who received the YFV17D yellow fever vaccine. The source was PBMCs, collected on the day of the yellow fever booster vaccination. The CDR3 DNA sequence: TGCAGTGCTTCCCCGGGGATGAACACTGAAGCTTTCTTT. Translated: CSASPGMNTEAFF.